This TCR beta chain emerged from a study of CD8 T cells in Susac syndrome (dated by TCRdb to between 2018 and 2021). Background for the entire study: Of the Susac syndrome patients who were sequenced, roughly 6 had clinically active disease and roughly eight were in clinical remission. Repertoire sequencing was used to test whether CD8+ T cell activation and differentiation in Susac syndrome was antigen driven. At blood withdrawal, Susac syndrome patients were either therapy-naive, taking corticosteroids (in some cases with IVIg as well), or taking IVIg alone. The study at large found these results: No clonal expansion was detected in the CD4+ T cell repertoire of Susac syndrome patients. The study acknowledged that relatively few individuals were included in the TCR sequencing and HLA analysis.

Details on this clonotype: No antigen is known for it. Nothing much larger sits one base from this clone, and base qualities are not available.

Deletion took 7 bases off V and 7 bases off J, with a span of 18 bases between the germline ends. The CDR3 sequence holds 14 residues, the cysteine and phenylalanine included. Only CDR3 DNA remains: 42 bases, in frame from the first base. In the germline V gene, CDR1 corresponds to SGHRS and CDR2 to YFSETQ. Peripheral blood CD8+ and CD4+ T cells from healthy donors, Susac syndrome patients and multiple sclerosis patients were profiled using high-throughput TCR beta sequencing. Susac syndrome patients met recently defined diagnostic criteria for definite or probable disease. Bulk CD8+ and CD4+ T cells were purified by magnetic negative isolation, whereas CD8+ TEMRA cells were enriched by FACS. Blood was drawn into EDTA tubes, processed within 24 hours, and PBMCs were isolated by density gradient centrifugation. PBMCs destined for TCR sequencing were cryopreserved in liquid nitrogen and later thawed in a 37 °C water bath. Purity of sorted or isolated CD4+, CD8+ and CD8+ TEMRA cells was at least 90%.

RNA was extracted using the RNeasy kit, and roughly 0.5 to 1 microgram was reverse transcribed with random hexamers. The immunoSEQ multiplex PCR assay, which covers 54 Vbeta and 13 Jbeta segments, was used to amplify TCR beta CDR3 regions. Bias from PCR amplification was corrected by using a synthetic template baseline for primer optimization and for computational correction. Turning to the authors' computational methods: Reads were annotated to V, D and J genes per IMGT and analyzed with immunoSEQ Analyzer, keeping only productive sequences. Clonality was calculated as one minus the Shannon entropy normalized by log2 of the number of productive unique sequences. Public and private clones were assessed among the 100 most prevalent clones of each patient and control. Clones were defined as Susac-specific when absent from the healthy and MS cohorts, from approximately 1,100 published viral clones and from other ImmuneACCESS disease sequences. Clones were called with MiXCR by TCRdb after fastp trimmed the public reads at Q25, and only in-frame beta chains were retained. Every entry covers one CDR3 protein and lists the most common genes and DNA from its rows. TCRdb, not the original authors, processed these V and J calls. The sample table records 130,000 to 150,000 distinct CDR3 sequences; approximately 96% of these occur just once. The ten largest make up around 0.08% of the sample.

The receptor was isolated from a human donor with Susac syndrome. Material for sequencing was CD4+ T cells from PBMCs. The rearrangement combines TRBV5-1 with TRBJ2-1, and TRBD2 may be the D gene, going by 6 matching bases. The CDR3 has the sequence CASGDPGSGNEQFF. The DNA sequence is as follows: TGCGCCAGCGGCGACCCGGGGAGCGGGAATGAGCAGTTCTTC.